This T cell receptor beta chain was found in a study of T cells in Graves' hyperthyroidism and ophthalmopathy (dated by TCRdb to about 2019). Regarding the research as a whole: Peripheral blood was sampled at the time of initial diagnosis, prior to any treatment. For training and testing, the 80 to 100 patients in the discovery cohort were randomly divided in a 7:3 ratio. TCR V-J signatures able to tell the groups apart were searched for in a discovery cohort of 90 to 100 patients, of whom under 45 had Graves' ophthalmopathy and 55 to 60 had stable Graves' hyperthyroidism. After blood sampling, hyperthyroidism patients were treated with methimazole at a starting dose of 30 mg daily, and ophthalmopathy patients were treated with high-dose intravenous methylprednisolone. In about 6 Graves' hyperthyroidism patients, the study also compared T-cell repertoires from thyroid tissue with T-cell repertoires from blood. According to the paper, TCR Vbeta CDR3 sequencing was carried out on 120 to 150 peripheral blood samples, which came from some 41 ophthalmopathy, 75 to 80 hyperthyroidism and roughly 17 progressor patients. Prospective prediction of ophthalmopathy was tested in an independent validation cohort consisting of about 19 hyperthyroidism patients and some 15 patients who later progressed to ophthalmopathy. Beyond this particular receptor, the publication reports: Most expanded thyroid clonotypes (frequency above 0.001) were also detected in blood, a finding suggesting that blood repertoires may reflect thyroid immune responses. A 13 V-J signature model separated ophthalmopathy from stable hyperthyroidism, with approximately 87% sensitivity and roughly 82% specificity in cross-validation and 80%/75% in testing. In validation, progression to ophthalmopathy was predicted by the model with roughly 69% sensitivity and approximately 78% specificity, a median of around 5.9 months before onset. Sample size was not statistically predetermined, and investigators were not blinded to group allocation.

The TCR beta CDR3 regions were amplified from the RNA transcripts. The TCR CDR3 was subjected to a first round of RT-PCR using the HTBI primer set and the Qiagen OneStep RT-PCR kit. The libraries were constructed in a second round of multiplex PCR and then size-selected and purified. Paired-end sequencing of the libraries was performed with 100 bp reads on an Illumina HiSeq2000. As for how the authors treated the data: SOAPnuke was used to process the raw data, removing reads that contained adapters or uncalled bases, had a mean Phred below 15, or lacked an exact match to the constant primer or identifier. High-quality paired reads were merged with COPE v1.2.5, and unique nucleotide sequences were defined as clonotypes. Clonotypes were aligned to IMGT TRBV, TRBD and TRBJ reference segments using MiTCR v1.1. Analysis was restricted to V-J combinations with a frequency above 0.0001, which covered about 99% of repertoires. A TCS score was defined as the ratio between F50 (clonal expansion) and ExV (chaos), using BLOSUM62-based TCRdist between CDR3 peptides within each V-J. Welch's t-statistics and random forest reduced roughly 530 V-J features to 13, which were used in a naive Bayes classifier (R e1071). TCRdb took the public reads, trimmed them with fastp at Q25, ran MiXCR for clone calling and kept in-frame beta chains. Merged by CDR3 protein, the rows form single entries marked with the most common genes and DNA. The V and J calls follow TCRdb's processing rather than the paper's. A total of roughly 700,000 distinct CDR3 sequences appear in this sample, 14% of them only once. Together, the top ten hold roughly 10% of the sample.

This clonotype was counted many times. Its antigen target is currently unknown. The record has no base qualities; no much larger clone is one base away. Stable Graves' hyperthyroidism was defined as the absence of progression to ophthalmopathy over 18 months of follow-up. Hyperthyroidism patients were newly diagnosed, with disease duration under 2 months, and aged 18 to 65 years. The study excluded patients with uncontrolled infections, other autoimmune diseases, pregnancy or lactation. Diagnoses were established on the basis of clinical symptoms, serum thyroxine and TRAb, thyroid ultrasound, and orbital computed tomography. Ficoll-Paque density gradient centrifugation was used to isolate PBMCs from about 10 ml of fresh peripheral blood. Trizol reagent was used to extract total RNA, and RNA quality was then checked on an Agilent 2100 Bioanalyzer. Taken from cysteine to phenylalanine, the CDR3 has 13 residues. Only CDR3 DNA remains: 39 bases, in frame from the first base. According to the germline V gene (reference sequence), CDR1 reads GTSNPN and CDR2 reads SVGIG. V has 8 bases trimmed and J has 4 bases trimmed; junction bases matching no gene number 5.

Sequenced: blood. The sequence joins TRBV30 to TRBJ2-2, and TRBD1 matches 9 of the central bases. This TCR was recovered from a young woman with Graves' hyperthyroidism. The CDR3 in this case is CAKGTGTTGELFF. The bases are TGTGCCAAGGGGACAGGGACCACCGGGGAGCTGTTTTTT.